This TCR beta chain was found in a study of cytomegalovirus exposure and HLA in healthy donors. General observations from the study: A subsequent analysis found that TCR clusters from the first cohort also tended to co-occur in the roughly 120 validation repertoires, with 90% to 95% of cluster scores above 0. Reports showed the classifier diagnosing cytomegalovirus status with high specificity and sensitivity.

Of note for this clone: Its antigen is not known.

The CDR3 has 13 residues. The germline gives CDR1 LGHNA, CDR2 YNFKEQ. With 0 bases removed from V and 3 bases from J, the gap between germline ends came to 4 bases. Sequencing used immunoSEQ multiplex PCR; TCRdb keeps in-frame clones, though not all of them. Of about 190,000 clones detected, 80% to 85% appear once; the ten largest clones hold approximately 2.9%. The TCR comes from a woman under 30 in good health and CMV-seropositive. The material sequenced was PBMCs. This rearrangement joins TRBV4-2 to TRBJ2-3, with D hard to call. The CDR3 coding sequence is TGTGCCAGCAGCCAAGATGTAACAGATACGCAGTATTTT. This sequence encodes CASSQDVTDTQYF.